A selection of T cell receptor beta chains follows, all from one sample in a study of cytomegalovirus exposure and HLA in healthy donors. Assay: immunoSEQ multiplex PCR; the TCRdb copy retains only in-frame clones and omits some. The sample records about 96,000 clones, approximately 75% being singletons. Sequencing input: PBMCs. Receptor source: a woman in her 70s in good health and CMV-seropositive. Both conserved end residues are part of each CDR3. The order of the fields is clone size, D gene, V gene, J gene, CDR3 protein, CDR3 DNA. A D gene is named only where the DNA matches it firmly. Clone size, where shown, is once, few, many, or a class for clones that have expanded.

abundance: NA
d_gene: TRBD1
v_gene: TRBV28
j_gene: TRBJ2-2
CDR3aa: CASSSPGQPRAGELFF
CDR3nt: TGTGCCAGCAGTTCCCCGGGACAGCCCAGGGCCGGGGAGCTGTTTTTT

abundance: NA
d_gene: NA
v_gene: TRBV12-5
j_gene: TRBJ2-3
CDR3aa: CASGLQDTQYF
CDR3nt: TGTGCTAGTGGTTTGCAAGATACGCAGTATTTT

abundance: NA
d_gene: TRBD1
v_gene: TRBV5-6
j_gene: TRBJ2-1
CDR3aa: CASSLMAGGHNEQFF
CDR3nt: TGTGCCAGCAGCTTGATGGCAGGGGGACACAATGAGCAGTTCTTC

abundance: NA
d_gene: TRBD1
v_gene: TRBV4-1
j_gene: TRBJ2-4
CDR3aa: CASSNPGTGQDIQYF
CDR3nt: TGCGCCAGCAGCAACCCTGGGACAGGGCAGGACATTCAGTACTTC

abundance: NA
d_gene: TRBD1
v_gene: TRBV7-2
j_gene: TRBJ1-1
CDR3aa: CASSPLGQGAAEAFF
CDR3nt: TGTGCCAGCAGCCCCCTTGGACAGGGGGCTGCTGAAGCTTTCTTT

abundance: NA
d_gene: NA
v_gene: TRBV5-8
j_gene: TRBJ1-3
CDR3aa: CASSPGTTTSGNTIYF
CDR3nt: TGTGCCAGCAGCCCCGGGACAACGACCTCTGGAAACACCATATATTTT

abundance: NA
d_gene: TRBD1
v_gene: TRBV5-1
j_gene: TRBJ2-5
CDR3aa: CASGWTGVQETQYF
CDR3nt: TGCGCCAGCGGGTGGACAGGGGTTCAAGAGACCCAGTACTTC

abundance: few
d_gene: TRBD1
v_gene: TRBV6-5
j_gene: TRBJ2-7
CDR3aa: CASSYSSGTGPSGQYF
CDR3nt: TGTGCCAGCAGTTACTCTTCGGGGACAGGTCCATCCGGGCAGTACTTC

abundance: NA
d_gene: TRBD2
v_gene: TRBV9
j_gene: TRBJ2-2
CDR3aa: CASSVSLPGGNTGELFF
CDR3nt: TGTGCCAGCAGCGTCTCCCTCCCGGGGGGGAACACCGGGGAGCTGTTTTTT

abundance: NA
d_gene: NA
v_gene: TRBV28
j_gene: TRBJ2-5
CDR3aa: CASMKTVGTQYF
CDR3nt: TGTGCCAGCATGAAAACAGTTGGGACCCAGTACTTC

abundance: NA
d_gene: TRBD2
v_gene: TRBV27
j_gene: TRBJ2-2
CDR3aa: CASSLTAGGPVGELFF
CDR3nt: TGTGCCAGCAGTTTAACAGCGGGGGGGCCAGTCGGGGAGCTGTTTTTT

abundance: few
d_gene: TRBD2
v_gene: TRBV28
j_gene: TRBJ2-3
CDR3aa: CASCPSGISDTQYF
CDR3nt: TGTGCCAGCTGCCCTAGCGGGATTAGCGATACGCAGTATTTT

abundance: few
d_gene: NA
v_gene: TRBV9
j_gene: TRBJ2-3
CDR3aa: CASSVDEGWAGSQYF
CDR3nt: TGTGCCAGCAGCGTAGACGAGGGGTGGGCGGGATCGCAGTATTTT

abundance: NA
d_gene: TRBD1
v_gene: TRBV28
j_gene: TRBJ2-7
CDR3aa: CASSLRGTGARNEQYF
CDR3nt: TGTGCCAGCAGTTTAAGGGGGACAGGGGCGCGAAACGAGCAGTACTTC

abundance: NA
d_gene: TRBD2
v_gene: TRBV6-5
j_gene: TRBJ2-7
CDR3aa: CASSLTTSGNYEQYF
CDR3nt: TGTGCCAGCAGTCTAACGACTAGCGGCAACTACGAGCAGTACTTC

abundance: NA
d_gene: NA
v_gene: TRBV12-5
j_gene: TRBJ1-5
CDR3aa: CASGSSYQPQHF
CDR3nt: TGTGCTAGTGGTTCCTCTTATCAGCCCCAGCATTTT

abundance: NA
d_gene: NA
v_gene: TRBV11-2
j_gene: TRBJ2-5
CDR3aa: CASTPDSHQETQYF
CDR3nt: TGTGCCAGCACCCCGGACAGTCACCAAGAGACCCAGTACTTC

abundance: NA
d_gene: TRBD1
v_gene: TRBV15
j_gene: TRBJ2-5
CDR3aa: CATSPQGQGETQYF
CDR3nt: TGTGCCACCAGCCCCCAGGGACAGGGCGAGACCCAGTACTTC

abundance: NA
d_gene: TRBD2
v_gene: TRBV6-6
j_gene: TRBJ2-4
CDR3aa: CASRLTSGRGGNIQYF
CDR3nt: TGTGCCAGCAGACTGACCAGCGGGAGGGGAGGGAACATTCAGTACTTC

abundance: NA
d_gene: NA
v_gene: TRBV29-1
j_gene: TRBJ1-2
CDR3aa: CSVEGRGNYGYTF
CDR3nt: TGCAGCGTTGAAGGGCGGGGGAACTATGGCTACACCTTC

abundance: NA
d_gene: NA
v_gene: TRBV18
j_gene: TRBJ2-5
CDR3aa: CASSRRLPVGGETQYF
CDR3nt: TGTGCCAGCTCACGCCGGTTACCCGTTGGGGGGGAGACCCAGTACTTC

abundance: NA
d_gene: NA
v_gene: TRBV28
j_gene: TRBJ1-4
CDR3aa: CASRPTGDEKLFF
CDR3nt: TGTGCCAGCAGGCCGACAGGTGATGAAAAACTGTTTTTT

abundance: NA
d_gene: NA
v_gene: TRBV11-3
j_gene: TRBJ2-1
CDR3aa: CASSPPGIGVSPYNEQFF
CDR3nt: TGTGCCAGCAGCCCACCTGGCATCGGGGTTAGTCCCTACAATGAGCAGTTCTTC

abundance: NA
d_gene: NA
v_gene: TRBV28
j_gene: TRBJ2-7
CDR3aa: CASSSYYEQYF
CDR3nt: TGTGCCAGCAGTTCCTACTACGAGCAGTACTTC

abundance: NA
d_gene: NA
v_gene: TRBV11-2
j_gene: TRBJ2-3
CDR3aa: CASSLDLTRTDTQYF
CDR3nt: TGTGCCAGCAGCTTAGATCTGACTAGAACAGATACGCAGTATTTT

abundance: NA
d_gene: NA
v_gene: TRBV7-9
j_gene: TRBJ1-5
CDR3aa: CSSSSLGQPQHF
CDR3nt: TGTTCCAGCAGCTCACTTGGTCAGCCCCAGCATTTT

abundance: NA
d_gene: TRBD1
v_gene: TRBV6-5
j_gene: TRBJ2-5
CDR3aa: CASSYSNNRGQETQYF
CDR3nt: TGTGCCAGCAGTTACTCGAACAACAGGGGCCAAGAGACCCAGTACTTC

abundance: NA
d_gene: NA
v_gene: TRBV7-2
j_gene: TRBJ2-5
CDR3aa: CASSGLAQTGAQYF
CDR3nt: TGTGCCAGCAGCGGGCTAGCACAAACGGGGGCCCAGTACTTC

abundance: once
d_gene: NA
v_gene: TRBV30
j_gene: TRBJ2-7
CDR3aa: CAWRTPREQYF
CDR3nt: TGTGCCTGGAGGACCCCGCGGGAGCAGTACTTC

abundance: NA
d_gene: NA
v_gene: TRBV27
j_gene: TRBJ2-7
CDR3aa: CASSLSRVSVGEQYF
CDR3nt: TGTGCCAGCAGTCTCTCCAGGGTGTCCGTCGGCGAGCAGTACTTC

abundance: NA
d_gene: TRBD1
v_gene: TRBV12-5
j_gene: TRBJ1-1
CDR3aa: CASGTSSGGTEAFF
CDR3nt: TGTGCTAGTGGGACCAGCTCAGGGGGCACTGAAGCTTTCTTT

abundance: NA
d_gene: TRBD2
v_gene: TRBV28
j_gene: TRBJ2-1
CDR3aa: CASSLLAGEALNLNEQFF
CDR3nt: TGTGCCAGCAGTTTACTAGCGGGGGAGGCCTTAAACCTCAATGAGCAGTTCTTC

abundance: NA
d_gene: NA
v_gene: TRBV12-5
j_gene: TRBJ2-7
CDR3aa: CASGLGTRYEQYF
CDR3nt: TGTGCTAGTGGTTTGGGCACTAGGTACGAGCAGTACTTC

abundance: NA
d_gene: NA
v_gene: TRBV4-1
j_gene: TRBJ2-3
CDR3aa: CASSQVGGNPDTQYF
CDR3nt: TGCGCCAGCAGCCAAGTAGGAGGGAACCCAGATACGCAGTATTTT

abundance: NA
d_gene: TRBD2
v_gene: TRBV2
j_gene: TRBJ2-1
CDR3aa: CASRGTSGYNEQFF
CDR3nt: TGTGCCAGCAGGGGGACTAGCGGATACAATGAGCAGTTCTTC

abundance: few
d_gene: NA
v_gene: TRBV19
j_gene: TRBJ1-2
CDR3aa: CATSTGGVGENYGYTF
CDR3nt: TGTGCCACCTCAACGGGGGGTGTAGGGGAAAACTATGGCTACACCTTC

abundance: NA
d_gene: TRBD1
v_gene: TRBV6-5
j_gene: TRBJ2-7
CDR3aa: CASSFTGGISYEQYF
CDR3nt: TGTGCCAGCAGTTTCACAGGGGGCATCTCCTACGAGCAGTACTTC

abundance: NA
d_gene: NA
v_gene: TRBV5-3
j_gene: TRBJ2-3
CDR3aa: CARSLGTGGPITSTDTQYF
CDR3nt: TGTGCCAGAAGCCTTGGGACTGGAGGACCCATAACTAGCACAGATACGCAGTATTTT

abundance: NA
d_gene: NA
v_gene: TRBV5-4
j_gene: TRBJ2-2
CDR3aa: CATKLQGPGELFF
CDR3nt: TGTGCCACCAAATTACAGGGCCCCGGGGAGCTGTTTTTT

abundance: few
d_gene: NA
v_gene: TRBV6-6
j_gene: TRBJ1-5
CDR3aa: CASRGAGLSNQPQHF
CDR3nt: TGTGCCAGCAGGGGGGCAGGGTTGAGCAATCAGCCCCAGCATTTT

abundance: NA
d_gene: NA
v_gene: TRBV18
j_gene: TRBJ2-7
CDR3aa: CASSLDSGEQYF
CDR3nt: TGTGCCAGCTCTCTGGACAGCGGCGAGCAGTACTTC

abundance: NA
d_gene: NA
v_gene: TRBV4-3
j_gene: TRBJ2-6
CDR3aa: CASSQDPPTVSGANVLTF
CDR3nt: TGCGCCAGCAGCCAAGATCCCCCTACGGTCTCCGGGGCCAACGTCCTGACTTTC

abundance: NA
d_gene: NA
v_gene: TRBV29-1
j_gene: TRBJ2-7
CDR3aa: CSVQLGINYEQYF
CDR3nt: TGCAGCGTGCAACTAGGGATAAATTACGAGCAGTACTTC

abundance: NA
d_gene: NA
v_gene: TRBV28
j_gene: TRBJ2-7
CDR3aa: CASSRKGYEQYF
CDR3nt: TGTGCCAGCAGCAGGAAGGGGTACGAGCAGTACTTC

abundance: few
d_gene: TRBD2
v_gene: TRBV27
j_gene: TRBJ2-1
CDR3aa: CASSSRGGAYNEQFF
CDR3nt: TGTGCCAGCAGTTCGCGGGGGGGCGCCTACAATGAGCAGTTCTTC

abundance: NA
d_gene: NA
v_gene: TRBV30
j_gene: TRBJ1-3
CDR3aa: CAWSPYRQVSGFYSLNTIYF
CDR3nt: TGTGCCTGGAGTCCCTACAGGCAGGTTTCCGGGTTCTATTCTTTAAACACCATATATTTT

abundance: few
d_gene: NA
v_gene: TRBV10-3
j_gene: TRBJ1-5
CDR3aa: CAISAEGDQPQHF
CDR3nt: TGTGCCATCAGTGCTGAGGGAGACCAGCCCCAGCATTTT

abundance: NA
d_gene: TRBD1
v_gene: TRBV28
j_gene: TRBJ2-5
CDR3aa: CASSGQGAETQYF
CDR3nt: TGTGCCAGCAGCGGACAGGGGGCGGAGACCCAGTACTTC

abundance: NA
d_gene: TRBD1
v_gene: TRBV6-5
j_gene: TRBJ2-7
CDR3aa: CASSSGQGDRYEQYF
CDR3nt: TGTGCCAGCAGTTCGGGACAGGGGGATAGGTACGAGCAGTACTTC

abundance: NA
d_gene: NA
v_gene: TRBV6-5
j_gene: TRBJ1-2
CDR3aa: CASRTPGGYGYTF
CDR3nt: TGTGCCAGCAGAACTCCGGGGGGGTATGGCTACACCTTC

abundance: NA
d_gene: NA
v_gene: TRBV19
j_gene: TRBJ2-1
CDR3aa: CASSLDRSSYNEQFF
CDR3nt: TGTGCCAGTAGTCTTGACCGGAGCTCCTACAATGAGCAGTTCTTC

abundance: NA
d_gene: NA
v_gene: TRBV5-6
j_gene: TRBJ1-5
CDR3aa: CASSLRGYNQPQHF
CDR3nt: TGTGCCAGCAGCTTGCGAGGGTACAATCAGCCCCAGCATTTT

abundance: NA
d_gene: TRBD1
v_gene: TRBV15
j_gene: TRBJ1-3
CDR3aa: CATSRKTGGDGSGNTIYF
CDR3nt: TGTGCCACCAGCAGAAAAACAGGGGGCGACGGCTCTGGAAACACCATATATTTT

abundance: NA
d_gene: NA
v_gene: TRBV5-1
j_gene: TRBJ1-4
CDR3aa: CASSFAATNEKLFF
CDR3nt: TGCGCCAGCAGCTTCGCAGCAACTAATGAAAAACTGTTTTTT

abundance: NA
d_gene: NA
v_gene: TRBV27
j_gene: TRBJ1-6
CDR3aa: CASSFDSNYRNSPLHF
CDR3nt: TGTGCCAGCAGTTTTGACTCTAACTACAGGAATTCACCCCTCCACTTT

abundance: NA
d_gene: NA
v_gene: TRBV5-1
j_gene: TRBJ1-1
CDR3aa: CASSADRTNTEAFF
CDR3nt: TGCGCCAGCAGCGCAGACAGGACGAACACTGAAGCTTTCTTT

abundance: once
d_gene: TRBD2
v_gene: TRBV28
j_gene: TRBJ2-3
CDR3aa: CASSFFGGKLETDTQYF
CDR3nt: TGTGCCAGCAGTTTTTTCGGGGGGAAGTTGGAAACAGATACGCAGTATTTT

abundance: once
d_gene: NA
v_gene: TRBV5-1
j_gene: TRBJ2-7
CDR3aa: CASSLIGGTSEQYF
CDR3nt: TGCGCCAGCAGCTTGATAGGGGGAACCTCCGAGCAGTACTTC

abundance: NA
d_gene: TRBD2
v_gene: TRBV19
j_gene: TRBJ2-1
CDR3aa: CASSKLAGEVNEQFF
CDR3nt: TGTGCCAGTAGTAAACTAGCGGGAGAGGTCAATGAGCAGTTCTTC

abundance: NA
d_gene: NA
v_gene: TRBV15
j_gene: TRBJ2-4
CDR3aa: CATSRVQGAKNIQYF
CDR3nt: TGTGCCACCAGCAGAGTTCAGGGGGCCAAAAACATTCAGTACTTC